This T cell receptor beta chain was documented in a study of cytomegalovirus exposure and HLA in healthy donors. Findings of the study overall: Some highly shared sequence variants likely arose as a pipeline artifact. Cytomegalovirus-associated TCR beta chains were listed, numbering 150 to 200. Usually a TCR sequence was rare, but some public TCRs were found in many donors.

Of note for this clone: Its antigen remains unidentified.

PCR was performed using 60 Vbeta and 13 Jbeta primers. The assay was immunoSEQ multiplex PCR, and TCRdb's table has in-frame clones only and misses some. The listing contains more than 30,000 clones. Specimen: PBMCs. This clonotype originated in a man aged 35 to 55 in good health and CMV-seropositive.

The CDR3, as DNA: TGTGCCAGCAGCTTAGGGCGCGGGAGCCCTGCATGGGAGCAGTTCTTC. Translating gives CASSLGRGSPAWEQFF. This chain joins TRBV11-2 and TRBJ2-1, with 7 positions matching TRBD2. Germline values: CDR1 SGHAT, CDR2 FQNNGV. V lost 1 base, J lost 10 bases, and 13 bases stayed unmatched. The CDR3 spans 16 residues.